Listed below are T cell receptor beta chains from one sample, sequenced in a study of T cell repertoires in cytomegalovirus infection. MiXCR, run by TCRdb on the reads, gives a single entry per CDR3 protein. The sample contains about 920,000 distinct CDR3 sequences, around 30% of which appear only once. No cognate antigen is known for these TCRs. Sequences were derived from cultured CD8+ T cells from PBMCs, sampled from culture after CMV antigen stimulation. These receptors came from a human donor in good health (CMV status not recorded). Some clones in this sample may be carry-over from other donors' samples. Both conserved end residues are part of each CDR3. D genes are given only for firm matches. Clone size, where shown, is once, few, many, or a class for clones that have expanded.

clone_size	v_call	d_call	j_call	cdr3_nt	cdr3_aa
few	TRBV6-2/TRBV6-3	TRBD1	TRBJ1-1	TGTGCCAGCAGAATACAGGGGGAGGCGAAGACTGAAGCTTTCTTT	CASRIQGEAKTEAFF
.	TRBV29-1	.	TRBJ2-7	TGCAGCGTTGGGCAGGGTGGTTCCTACGAGCAGTACTTC	CSVGQGGSYEQYF
few	TRBV27	.	TRBJ2-7	TGTGCCGGACCTAGGGAGGAGCAGTACTTC	CAGPREEQYF
.	TRBV3-1	.	TRBJ2-6	TGTGCCAGCAGCCAAATGACTAGTCCCTACTCTGGGGCCAACGTCCTGACTTTC	CASSQMTSPYSGANVLTF
many	TRBV4-1	.	TRBJ1-2	TGCGCCAGCAGCCAAGGGTATGGCTACACCTTC	CASSQGYGYTF
.	TRBV7-4	.	TRBJ2-1	TGTGCCAGCAGCTTAGACCCCTTATTTGAGCAGTTCTTC	CASSLDPLFEQFF
.	TRBV27	.	TRBJ2-1	TGTGCCAGCAGTTTATTACCTTTCAAGTCCAATGAGCAGTTCTTC	CASSLLPFKSNEQFF
.	TRBV4-1	.	TRBJ1-2	TGCGCCAGCAGCCCAGGGGCGACTACACCTACTTATGGCTACACCTTC	CASSPGATTPTYGYTF
few	TRBV5-4	.	TRBJ1-2	TGTGCCAGCAGCTTGGGGGGGGAAGCTAACTATGGCTACACCTTC	CASSLGGEANYGYTF
.	TRBV6-5	.	TRBJ1-1	TGTGCCATCCTTCTCGGGACTGAAGCTTTCTTT	CAILLGTEAFF
.	TRBV7-9	.	TRBJ2-6	TGTGCCAGCAGCCCGGTGCGGGGACGGAGCTCTGGGGCCAACGTCCTGACTTTC	CASSPVRGRSSGANVLTF
many	TRBV7-8	TRBD1	TRBJ2-2	TGTGCCAGCAGTCATTCCGGGACAGCGGTTCGGCGCGGGGAGCTGTTTTTT	CASSHSGTAVRRGELFF
.	TRBV6-5	TRBD1	TRBJ1-1	TGTGCCAGCAGCGGACAGGGGGCGACTGAAGCTTTCTTT	CASSGQGATEAFF
many	TRBV7-6	TRBD1	TRBJ1-1	TGTGCCAGCAGCTTAGCGAGAGACAGGGGGACTGAAGCTTTCTTT	CASSLARDRGTEAFF
.	TRBV24-1	TRBD1	TRBJ1-2	TGTGCCACCAGTGGATCGGGGACAGGGAATGGCTACACCTTC	CATSGSGTGNGYTF
.	TRBV6-5	.	TRBJ2-1	TGTGCCAGCACCCCCGGGACTTCCTCCTACAATGAGCAGTTCTTC	CASTPGTSSYNEQFF
.	TRBV7-8	.	TRBJ2-5	TGTGCCAGCAGCTTAGTCAGCAGCGGGGAGACCCAGTACTTC	CASSLVSSGETQYF
.	TRBV7-4	.	TRBJ2-3	TGTGCCAGCAGCTATGACATTTCTAGCACAGATACGCAGTATTTT	CASSYDISSTDTQYF
.	TRBV12-3/TRBV12-4	.	TRBJ1-2	TGTGCCAGCAGTTTGAACGGAAACTATGGCTACACCTTC	CASSLNGNYGYTF
few	TRBV4-2	TRBD1	TRBJ2-7	TGTGCCAGCAGCCTTTTTACTCCGGGACAGGGAATGGGGGAGCAGTACTTC	CASSLFTPGQGMGEQYF
.	TRBV10-3	.	TRBJ1-2	TGTGCCATCAGTGACCTCACTGGGGAGGGCTATGGCTACACCTTC	CAISDLTGEGYGYTF
few	TRBV12-3/TRBV12-4	.	TRBJ2-2	TGTGCCAGCAGCCCGACAGAATCGAACACCGGGGAGCTGTTTTTT	CASSPTESNTGELFF
few	TRBV7-6	TRBD1	TRBJ1-2	TGTGCCAGCAGCTTACCCGTGACAGGGGACGCCTATGGCTACACCTTC	CASSLPVTGDAYGYTF
.	TRBV12-3/TRBV12-4	.	TRBJ1-1	TGTGCCTGCCGCAGGGTGACTGAAGCTTTCTTT	CACRRVTEAFF
few	TRBV19	.	TRBJ1-1	TGTGCCAGTAGTATAGACCCCGCGACGGGGAACACTGAAGCTTTCTTT	CASSIDPATGNTEAFF